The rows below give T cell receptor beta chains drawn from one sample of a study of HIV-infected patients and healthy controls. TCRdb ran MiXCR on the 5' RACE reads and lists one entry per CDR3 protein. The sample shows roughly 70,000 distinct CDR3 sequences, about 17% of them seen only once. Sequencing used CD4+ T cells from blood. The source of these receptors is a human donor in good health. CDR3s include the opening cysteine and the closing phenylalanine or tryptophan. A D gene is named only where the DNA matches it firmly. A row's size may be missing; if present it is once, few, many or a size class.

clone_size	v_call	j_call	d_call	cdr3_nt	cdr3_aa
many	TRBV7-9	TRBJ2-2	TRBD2	TGTGCCAGCAGCCTTCGGGGGGGGTTGCCAAACACCGGGGAGCTGTTTTTT	CASSLRGGLPNTGELFF
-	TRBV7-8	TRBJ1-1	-	TGTGCCAGCAGCGTCGAGGGAGAAGCTTTCTTT	CASSVEGEAFF
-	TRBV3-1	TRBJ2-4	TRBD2	TGTGCCAGCAGCCAAGGGACGCCGGGACTAGCAAACATTCAGTACTTC	CASSQGTPGLANIQYF
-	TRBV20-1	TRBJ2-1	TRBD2	TGCAGTGCTAGGGAACACCGGGGACTAGCGGGGGGGCCTGTTAGTGAGCAGTTCTTC	CSAREHRGLAGGPVSEQFF
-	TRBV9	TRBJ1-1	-	TGTGCCAGCAGGGAGTTTGTTAGGGAGGGGAACACTGAAGCTTTCTTT	CASREFVREGNTEAFF
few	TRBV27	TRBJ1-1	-	TGTGCCAGCAGTTCCAGGGTCCAGATGAACACTGAAGCTTTCTTT	CASSSRVQMNTEAFF
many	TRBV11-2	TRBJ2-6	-	TGTGCCAGCAGCGGTGAGGGGAGTGGGGCCAACGTCCTGACTTTC	CASSGEGSGANVLTF
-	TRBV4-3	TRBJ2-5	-	TGCGCCAGCAGCCACCAACTAGAGCGGCAAGAGACCCAGTACTTC	CASSHQLERQETQYF
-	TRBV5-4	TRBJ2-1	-	TGTGCCAGCAGCTTCGGGAACATGGACTCCTACAATGAGCAGTTCTTC	CASSFGNMDSYNEQFF
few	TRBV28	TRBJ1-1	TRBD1	TGTGCCAGCAGTTCGTACAGGGGTACTGAAGCTTTCTTT	CASSSYRGTEAFF
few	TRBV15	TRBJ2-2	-	TGTGCCACCAGCAGAACAGTGAACACCGGGGAGCTGTTTTTT	CATSRTVNTGELFF
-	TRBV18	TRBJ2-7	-	TGTGCCAGCTCACAGATGTCGGGTTACGAGCAGTACTTC	CASSQMSGYEQYF
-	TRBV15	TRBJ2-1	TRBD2	TGTGCCACCAGCAACCTTGATTTCGCGGGAGGGAAGTGGAATGAGCAGTTCTTC	CATSNLDFAGGKWNEQFF
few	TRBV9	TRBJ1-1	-	TGTGCCAGCAGCGTAGGGGGGGGCGAGGCTGAAGCTTTCTTT	CASSVGGGEAEAFF